This note documents a single TCR beta chain sequence. The source of the sample is a study of blood T cell repertoires in COVID-19. Recruitment covered about 26 US areas and drew participants whose ages spanned roughly 18 to 100 years. Cohort 3 donors counted as recovered after two negative PCRs, clearance, or resolved symptoms. Original data processing: Estimation of nucleated cell counts relied on the amplification of reference gene primers. Data came from immunoSEQ multiplex PCR; TCRdb stores just in-frame clones and leaves some out. D and trimming come from the DNA, and the V and J calls and clone size come from that table. The sample contains about 480,000 clones, roughly nine tenths of which appear only once. Germline V gives CDR1 SNHLY, CDR2 FYNNEI. V was cut by 6 bases and J by 2 bases, with 16 bases left in between. This CDR3 contains 15 residues.

The chain couples TRBV2 to TRBJ1-2; D perhaps matches TRBD1 (5 bases). The clonotype comes from an older woman who had recovered from COVID-19. Sequencing was performed on PBMCs or T cells enriched from blood (not recorded which). Written as DNA, the CDR3 is TGTGCCAGCAGCCTTGGCAGGGCTCTGAACTATGGCTACACCTTC. Translating it yields CASSLGRALNYGYTF.